The 4 T cell receptor beta chains in this list originate from one sample, sequenced in a study of Ad26.COV2.S vaccination and SARS-CoV-2 variants. Using immunoSEQ multiplex PCR, the repertoire was profiled, and TCRdb retains in-frame clones only, with some absent. The sample has 200,000 to 300,000 clones; around nine tenths are singletons. Treatment of the sample: 15 to 20 received Ad26.COV2.S at low or high dose, single or two shots; about 5 received placebo; per-sample allocation not given. Sampling occurred on day 63 after the first vaccine or placebo injection. Sequencing was performed on peripheral blood, taken in a trial of Ad26.COV2.S vaccine versus placebo. The origin of the receptors is a person aged 18-65 years who received the Ad26.COV2.S COVID-19 vaccine or a placebo.

The CDR3 reads CASGPGQGVRQPQHF. The CDR3 bases are TGTGCTAGTGGCCCGGGACAGGGGGTTCGGCAGCCCCAGCATTTT. The chain combines TRBV12-5 with TRBJ1-5; 11 bases align to TRBD1. Germline CDR1 is LGHNT and CDR2 is FRNRAP. V was clipped by 6 bases and J by 7 bases; unmatched bases: 8. CDR3 length: 15 residues.

The rearrangement links TRBV11-2 to TRBJ1-1; D might be TRBD1 (5 bases). This CDR3 is 18 amino acids long. CDR1 and CDR2 (germline): SGHAT, FQNNGV. Trimming took off 0 bases at V and 5 bases at J, with 22 bases between the two ends. The CDR3, as DNA: TGTGCCAGCAGCTTAGATGGGAGGCCCGCAGGGCTACGGACTGAAGCTTTCTTT. It yields the protein CASSLDGRPAGLRTEAFF.

The J gene is TRBJ1-2, the V gene TRBV9, with D hard to call. The V gene's germline CDR1 is SGDLS and CDR2 YYNGEE. The CDR3 extends over 13 amino acids. Trimming left V 4 bases short and J 8 bases short, with 15 bases between. The chain's CDR3 is CASSPPGVRGYTF. The CDR3 nucleotides read TGTGCCAGCAGCCCTCCCGGGGTTCGCGGCTACACCTTC.

The chain couples TRBV5-1 to TRBJ1-1; no firm D call. CDR3 length: 13 amino acids. Looked up from germline, CDR1 is SGHRS and CDR2 is YFSETQ. V lost 0 bases, J lost 3 bases, and 6 bases lay in between. For the CDR3, the DNA is TGCGCCAGCAGCTTGGACCAATACACTGAAGCTTTCTTT. It encodes CASSLDQYTEAFF.